This T cell receptor (beta chain) was identified during a study of blood T cell repertoires in COVID-19 (dated by TCRdb to 2018 to 2020). The study in broad terms: The collaborator samples originated in the United States, Italy and Spain and spanned the acute and convalescent phases of COVID-19. The prospective study material was composed of cDNA or gDNA derived from T cells, B-cell-depleted T cells, or PBMCs. Subjects who had been exposed to COVID-19, were actively infected with it, or had recovered from it provided the deeply sampled blood TCRbeta repertoires that made up the dataset. The repertoires were released in a freely available public database meant as a resource for research on the immune response to SARS-CoV-2. Samples came from the ongoing ImmuneRACE study (first 160 participants) plus 1,254 subjects from 6 global collaborators. A de-identified subject ID, COVID-19 status, age in years and sex were almost always included in the sample metadata. Where available, HLA class I and class II types were obtained from metadata supplied by the sample provider rather than from assay-based typing. Summary of the overall study and its limitations: The amount of clinical and demographic metadata varied by source and participant and was provided uncurated.

V drops 4 bases and J drops 2 bases, leaving 10 bases in between. Its CDR3 holds 13 amino acids, cysteine through phenylalanine. Of all the DNA, just the CDR3 is kept, 39 bases in frame from base 1. The germline V gene provides CDR1 SGHDT and CDR2 YYEEEE. For this clone: What this receptor recognizes is not known. Base qualities were left out, and no much larger clone turns up one base away.

TCRbeta CDR3 regions were amplified from genomic DNA by means of the immunoSEQ Assay, a bias-controlled multiplex PCR. On the authors' methods: The number of nucleated cells in each sample was estimated by amplification of reference gene primers within the assay. To quantify the absolute abundance of each unique TCRbeta CDR3 rearrangement, sequence reads were collapsed and filtered. Productive Simpson clonality was computed per sample as the square root of Simpson's diversity index over productive rearrangements. TCRdb mirrors the immuneACCESS table, restricted to in-frame sequences. Some clones are absent from its copies; in checked studies, under half trace to an unresolved V gene, and the reason for the others is unknown. V and J calls plus clone size are reproduced from that table; the DNA served to infer D and trimming. This sample has approximately 96,000 clones in its table, and about 88% of those were observed once. Jointly, the top ten make up about 2.7% of the sample.

Each collaborating institution followed its own protocols to collect whole blood in K2EDTA tubes. For TCRbeta analysis, collaborators shipped samples as frozen whole blood, isolated PBMCs, or DNA extracted from either of those sample types. The chain joins TRBV5-6 to TRBJ2-7; tentative D gene TRBD1, with 5 bases matching. The sample consisted of peripheral blood. The receptor was derived from a woman of 80 years or more with acute or convalescent COVID-19. The nucleotides read TGTGCCAGCAGCCATGACAGTGCCTACGAGCAGTACTTC. This gives the protein CASSHDSAYEQYF.